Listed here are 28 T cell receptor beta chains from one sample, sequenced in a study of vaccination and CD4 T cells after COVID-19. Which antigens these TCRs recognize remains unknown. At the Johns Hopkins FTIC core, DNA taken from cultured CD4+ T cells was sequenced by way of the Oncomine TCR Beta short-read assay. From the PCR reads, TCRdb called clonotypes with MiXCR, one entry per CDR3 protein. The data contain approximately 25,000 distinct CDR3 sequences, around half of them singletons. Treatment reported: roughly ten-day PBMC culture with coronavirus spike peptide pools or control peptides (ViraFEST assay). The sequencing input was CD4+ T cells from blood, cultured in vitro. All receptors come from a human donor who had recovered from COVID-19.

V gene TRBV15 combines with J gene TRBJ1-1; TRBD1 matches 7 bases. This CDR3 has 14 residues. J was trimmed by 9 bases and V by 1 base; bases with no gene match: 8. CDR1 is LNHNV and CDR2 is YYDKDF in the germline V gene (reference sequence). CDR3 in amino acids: CATSRAAGQEKAFF. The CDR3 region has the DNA TGTGCCACCAGCAGAGCCGCAGGACAGGAAAAAGCTTTCTTT.

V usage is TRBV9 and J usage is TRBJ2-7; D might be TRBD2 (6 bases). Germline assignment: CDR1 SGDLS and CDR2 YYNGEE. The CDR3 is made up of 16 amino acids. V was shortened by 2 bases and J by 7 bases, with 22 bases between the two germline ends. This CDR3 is CASSVRGAGPMGEQYF. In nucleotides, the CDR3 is TGTGCCAGCAGCGTGCGTGGAGCGGGCCCGATGGGGGAGCAGTACTTC.

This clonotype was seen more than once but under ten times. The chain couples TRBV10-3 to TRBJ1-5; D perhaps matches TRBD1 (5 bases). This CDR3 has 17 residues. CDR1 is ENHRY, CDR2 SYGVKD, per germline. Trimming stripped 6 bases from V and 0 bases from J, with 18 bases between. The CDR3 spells CAISPGLTGVSNQPQHF. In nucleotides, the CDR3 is TGTGCCATCAGCCCCGGTCTCACAGGTGTTAGCAATCAGCCCCAGCATTTT.

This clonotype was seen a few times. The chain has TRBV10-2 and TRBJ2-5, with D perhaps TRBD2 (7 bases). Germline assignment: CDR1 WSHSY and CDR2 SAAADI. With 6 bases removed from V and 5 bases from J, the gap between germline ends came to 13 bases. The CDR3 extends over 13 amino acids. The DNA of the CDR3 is TGCGCCAGCAGGCGGGAGAGGGGGGAGACCCAGTACTTC. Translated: CASRRERGETQYF.

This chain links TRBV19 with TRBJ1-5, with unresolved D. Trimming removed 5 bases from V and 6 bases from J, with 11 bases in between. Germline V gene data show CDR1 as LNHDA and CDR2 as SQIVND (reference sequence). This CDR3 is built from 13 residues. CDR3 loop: CASSQETRQPQHF. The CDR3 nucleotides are TGTGCCAGTAGTCAGGAGACCCGTCAGCCCCAGCATTTT.

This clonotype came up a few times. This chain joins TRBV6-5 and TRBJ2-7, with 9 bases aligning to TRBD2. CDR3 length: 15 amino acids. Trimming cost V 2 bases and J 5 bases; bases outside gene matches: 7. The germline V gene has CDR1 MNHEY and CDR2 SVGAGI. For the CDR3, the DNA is TGTGCCAGCAGTTACCAGTTAGCGGGAGCGAACGAGCAGTACTTC. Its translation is CASSYQLAGANEQYF.

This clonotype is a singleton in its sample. CDR3 protein: CASRKVPGETTYGYTF. The CDR3 DNA sequence: TGCGCCAGCCGGAAAGTTCCAGGAGAAACTACCTATGGCTACACCTTC. This chain joins TRBV5-1 and TRBJ1-2; D unclear. This CDR3 is 16 amino acids long. Germline-derived CDR1 and CDR2 are SGHRS and YFSETQ. V lost 7 bases, J lost 4 bases, and 23 bases lay in between.

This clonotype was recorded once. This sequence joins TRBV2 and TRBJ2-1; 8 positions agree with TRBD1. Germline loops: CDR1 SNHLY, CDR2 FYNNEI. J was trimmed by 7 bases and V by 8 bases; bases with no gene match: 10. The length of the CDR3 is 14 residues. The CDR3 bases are TGTGCCAGCGGGACAGGTCAATTGAGGAATGAGCAGTTCTTC. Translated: CASGTGQLRNEQFF.

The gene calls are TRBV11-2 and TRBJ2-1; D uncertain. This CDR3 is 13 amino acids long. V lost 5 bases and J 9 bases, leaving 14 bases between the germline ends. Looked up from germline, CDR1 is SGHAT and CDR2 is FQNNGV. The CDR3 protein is CASSPNGMREQFF. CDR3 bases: TGTGCCAGCAGCCCGAATGGGATGCGTGAGCAGTTCTTC.

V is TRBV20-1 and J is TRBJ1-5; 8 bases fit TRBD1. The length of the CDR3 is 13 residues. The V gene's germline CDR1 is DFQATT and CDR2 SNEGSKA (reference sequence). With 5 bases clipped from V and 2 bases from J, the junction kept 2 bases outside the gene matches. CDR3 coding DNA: TGCAGTGCTGGGACAGGCGGCAATCAGCCCCAGCATTTT. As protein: CSAGTGGNQPQHF.

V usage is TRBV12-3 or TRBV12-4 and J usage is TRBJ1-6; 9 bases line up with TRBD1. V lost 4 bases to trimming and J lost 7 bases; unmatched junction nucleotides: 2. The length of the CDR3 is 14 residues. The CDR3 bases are TGTGCCAGCAGTTGGGACAGGGCGAATTCACCCCTCCACTTT. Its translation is CASSWDRANSPLHF.

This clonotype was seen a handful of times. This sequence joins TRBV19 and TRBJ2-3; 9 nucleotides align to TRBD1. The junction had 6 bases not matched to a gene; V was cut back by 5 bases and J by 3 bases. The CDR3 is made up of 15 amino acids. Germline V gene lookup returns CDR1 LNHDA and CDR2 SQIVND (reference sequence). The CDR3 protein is CASSAPDRGTDTQYF. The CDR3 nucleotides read TGTGCCAGTAGTGCTCCCGACAGGGGGACAGATACGCAGTATTTT.

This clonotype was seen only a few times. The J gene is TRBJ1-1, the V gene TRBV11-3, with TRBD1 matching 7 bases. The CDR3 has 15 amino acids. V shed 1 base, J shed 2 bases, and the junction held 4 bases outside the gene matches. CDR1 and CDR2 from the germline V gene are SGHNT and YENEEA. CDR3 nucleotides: TGTGCCAGCAGCTTAGGGGACAGCCGAAACACTGAAGCTTTCTTT. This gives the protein CASSLGDSRNTEAFF.

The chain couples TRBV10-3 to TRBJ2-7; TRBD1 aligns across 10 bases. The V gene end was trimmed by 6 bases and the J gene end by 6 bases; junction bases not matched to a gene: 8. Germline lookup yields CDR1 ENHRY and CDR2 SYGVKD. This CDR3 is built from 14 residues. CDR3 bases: TGTGCCATCAGCTCCGGGACAGGGGTTTTCGAGCAGTACTTC. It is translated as CAISSGTGVFEQYF.

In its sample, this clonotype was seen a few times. The CDR3 is CASSLVYTAEQYF. As DNA, the CDR3 is TGTGCCAGCAGTTTAGTCTATACTGCGGAGCAGTACTTC. The rearrangement links TRBV28 to TRBJ2-7; D call uncertain. V lost 2 bases to trimming and J lost 7 bases, with 12 bases between them. CDR1 MDHEN and CDR2 SYDVKM come from the germline V gene. This CDR3 contains 13 residues.

CDR3 in DNA: TGTGCCAGCAGTTTTTCTACAGGCACTGGCACTGAAGCTTTCTTT. The encoded protein is CASSFSTGTGTEAFF. The chain has TRBV28 and TRBJ1-1, with D tentatively TRBD1 (5 bases). This CDR3 is 15 amino acids long. V gave up 3 bases and J gave up 4 bases, with 15 bases separating them. Germline V gives CDR1 MDHEN, CDR2 SYDVKM.

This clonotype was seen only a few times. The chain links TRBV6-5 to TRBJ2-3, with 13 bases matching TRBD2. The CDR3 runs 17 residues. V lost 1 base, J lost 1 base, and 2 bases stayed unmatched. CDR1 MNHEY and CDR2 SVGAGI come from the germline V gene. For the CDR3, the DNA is TGTGCCAGCAGTTACTACGGGACTAGCGGGGGCACAGATACGCAGTATTTT. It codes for CASSYYGTSGGTDTQYF.

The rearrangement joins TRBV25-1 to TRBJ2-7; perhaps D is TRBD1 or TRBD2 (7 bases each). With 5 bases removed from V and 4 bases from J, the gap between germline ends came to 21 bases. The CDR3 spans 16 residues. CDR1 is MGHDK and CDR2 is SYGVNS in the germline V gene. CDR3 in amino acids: CASSPPPGGERYEQYF. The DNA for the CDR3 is TGTGCCAGCAGTCCCCCCCCAGGGGGGGAACGGTACGAGCAGTACTTC.

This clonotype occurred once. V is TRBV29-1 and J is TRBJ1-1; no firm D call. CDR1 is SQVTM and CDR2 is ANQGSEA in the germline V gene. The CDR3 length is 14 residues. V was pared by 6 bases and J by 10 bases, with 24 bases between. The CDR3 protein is CSVASQQSVSVAFF. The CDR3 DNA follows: TGCAGCGTCGCATCACAACAATCCGTGAGTGTAGCTTTCTTT.

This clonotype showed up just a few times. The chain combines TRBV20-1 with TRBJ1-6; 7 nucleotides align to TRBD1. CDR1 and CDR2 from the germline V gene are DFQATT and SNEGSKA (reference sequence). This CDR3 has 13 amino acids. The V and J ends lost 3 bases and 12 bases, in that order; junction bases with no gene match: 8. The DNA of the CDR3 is TGCAGTGCTAGGGAAGGGGGCCCCCGACCCCTCCACTTT. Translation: CSAREGGPRPLHF.

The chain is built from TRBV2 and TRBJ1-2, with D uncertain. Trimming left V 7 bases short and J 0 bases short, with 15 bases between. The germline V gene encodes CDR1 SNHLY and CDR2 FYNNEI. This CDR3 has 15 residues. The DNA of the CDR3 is TGTGCCAGCAACGAAGACCGAGAACCTAACTATGGCTACACCTTC. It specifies CASNEDREPNYGYTF.

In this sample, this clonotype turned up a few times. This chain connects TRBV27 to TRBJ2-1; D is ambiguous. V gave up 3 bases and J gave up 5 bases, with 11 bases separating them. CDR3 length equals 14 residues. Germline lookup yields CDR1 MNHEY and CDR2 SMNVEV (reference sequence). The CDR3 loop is CASSFLPPDNEQFF. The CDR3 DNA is TGTGCCAGCAGTTTCCTCCCACCCGACAATGAGCAGTTCTTC.

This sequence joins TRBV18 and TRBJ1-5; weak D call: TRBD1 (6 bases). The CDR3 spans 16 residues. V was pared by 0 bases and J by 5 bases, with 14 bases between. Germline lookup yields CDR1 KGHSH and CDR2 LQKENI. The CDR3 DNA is TGTGCCAGCTCACCACCATCAGGGGCCGGGTATCAGCCCCAGCATTTT. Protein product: CASSPPSGAGYQPQHF.

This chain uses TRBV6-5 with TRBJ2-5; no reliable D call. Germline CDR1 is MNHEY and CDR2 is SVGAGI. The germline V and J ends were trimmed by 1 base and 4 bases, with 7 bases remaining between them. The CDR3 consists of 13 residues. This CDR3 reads CASSYYLGETQYF. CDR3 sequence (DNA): TGTGCCAGCAGTTACTACCTCGGAGAGACCCAGTACTTC.

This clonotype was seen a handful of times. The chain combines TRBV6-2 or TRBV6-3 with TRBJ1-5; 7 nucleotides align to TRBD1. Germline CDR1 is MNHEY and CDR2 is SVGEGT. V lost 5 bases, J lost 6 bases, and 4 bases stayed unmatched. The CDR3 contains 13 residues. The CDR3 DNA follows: TGTGCCAGCAGTCCAACAGGGGTTCAGCCCCAGCATTTT. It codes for CASSPTGVQPQHF.

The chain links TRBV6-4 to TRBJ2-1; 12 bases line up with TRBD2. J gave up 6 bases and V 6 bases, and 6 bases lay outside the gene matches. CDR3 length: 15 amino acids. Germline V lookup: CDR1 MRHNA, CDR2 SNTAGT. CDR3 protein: CASSLAGGEGNEQFF. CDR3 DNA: TGTGCCAGCAGCCTAGCGGGAGGGGAAGGCAATGAGCAGTTCTTC.

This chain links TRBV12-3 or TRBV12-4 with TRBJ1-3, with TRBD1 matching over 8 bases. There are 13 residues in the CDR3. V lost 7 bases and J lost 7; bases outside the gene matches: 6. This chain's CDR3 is CASNPDRGNTIYF. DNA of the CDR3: TGTGCCAGCAACCCCGACAGGGGTAACACCATATATTTT.

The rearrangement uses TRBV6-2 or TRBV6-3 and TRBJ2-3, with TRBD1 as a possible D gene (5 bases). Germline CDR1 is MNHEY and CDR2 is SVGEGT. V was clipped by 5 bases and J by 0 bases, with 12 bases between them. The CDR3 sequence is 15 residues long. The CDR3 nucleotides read TGTGCCAGCAGTACTCGGACACAAAGCACAGATACGCAGTATTTT. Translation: CASSTRTQSTDTQYF.